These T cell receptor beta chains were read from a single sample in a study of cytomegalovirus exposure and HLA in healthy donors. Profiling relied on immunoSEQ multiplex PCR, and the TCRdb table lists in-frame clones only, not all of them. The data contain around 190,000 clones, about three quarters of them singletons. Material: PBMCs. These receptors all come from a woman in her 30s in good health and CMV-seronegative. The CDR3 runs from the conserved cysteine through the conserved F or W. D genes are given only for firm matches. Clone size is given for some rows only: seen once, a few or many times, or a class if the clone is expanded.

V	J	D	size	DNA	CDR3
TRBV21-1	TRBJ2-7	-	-	TGTGCCAGCACCAAGGCCCCGAGACAGCATTCCTACGAGCAGTACTTC	CASTKAPRQHSYEQYF
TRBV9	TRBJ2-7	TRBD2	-	TGTGCCAGCAGCGTAGGTGGCGGGGGCTCCTACGAGCAGTACTTC	CASSVGGGGSYEQYF
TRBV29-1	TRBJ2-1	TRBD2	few	TGCAGCGTTGAAGGGGGGACTAGTACCTACAATGAGCAGTTCTTC	CSVEGGTSTYNEQFF
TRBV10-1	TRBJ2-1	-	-	TGCGCCAGCAGTGCTCTAACAGGGCTGGGCGTCAATGAGCAGTTCTTC	CASSALTGLGVNEQFF
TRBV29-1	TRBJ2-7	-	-	TGCAGCGTTGTTTCTCGGGGGAGAGTCTACGAGCAGTACTTC	CSVVSRGRVYEQYF
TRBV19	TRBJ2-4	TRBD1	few	TGTGCCAGTAGTAAGGGAGTTCGACAGGGAGCCAAAAACATTCAGTACTTC	CASSKGVRQGAKNIQYF
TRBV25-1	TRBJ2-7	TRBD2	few	TGTGCCAGCAGGGATAGTACCCATAGCGGGAGTACCTACGAGCAGTACTTC	CASRDSTHSGSTYEQYF
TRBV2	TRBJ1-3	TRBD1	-	TGTGCCACCAGTGGGGACAGGGAAGGGGACACCATATATTTT	CATSGDREGDTIYF
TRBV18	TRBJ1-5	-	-	TGTGCCAGCTCACAAGGGGGTGACAATCAGCCCCAGCATTTT	CASSQGGDNQPQHF
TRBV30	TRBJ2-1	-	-	TGTGCCTGGCAGGGGCATGAGCAGTTCTTC	CAWQGHEQFF
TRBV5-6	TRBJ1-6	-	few	TGTGCCAGCAACCGCCCGTCAGGAATGAATTCACCCCTCCACTTT	CASNRPSGMNSPLHF
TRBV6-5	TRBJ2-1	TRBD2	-	TGTGCCAGCAGTCGGACTAGGTTAATGGAGCAGTTCTTC	CASSRTRLMEQFF
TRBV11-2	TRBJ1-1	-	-	TGTGCCAGCAGCCCCTGGGCCCCCGGGAGAATGAACACTGAAGCTTTCTTT	CASSPWAPGRMNTEAFF
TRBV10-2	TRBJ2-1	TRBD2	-	TGCGCCAGCAGTGGTTCTCGGACTAGCGGTTACAATGAGCAGTTCTTC	CASSGSRTSGYNEQFF
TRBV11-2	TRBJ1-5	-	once	TGTGCCAGCAGCACAGGGTTTAGTGGGCAGCCCCAGCATTTT	CASSTGFSGQPQHF
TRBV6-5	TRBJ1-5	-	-	TGTGCCAGCAGGGAGTTAGCGCTGGTGGGCCCCCAGCATTTT	CASRELALVGPQHF
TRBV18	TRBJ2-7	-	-	TGTGCCAGCTCACCCCCCTCAGGGGTTAGCTCCTACGAGCAGTACTTC	CASSPPSGVSSYEQYF
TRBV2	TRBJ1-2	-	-	TGTGCCAGCAGTGAAGTCGGGACACTGGGGGCCTATGGCTACACCTTC	CASSEVGTLGAYGYTF
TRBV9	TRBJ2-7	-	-	TGTGCCAGCAGCGTATCCGGGGTTTCCTACGAGCAGTACTTC	CASSVSGVSYEQYF
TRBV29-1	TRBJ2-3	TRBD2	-	TGCAGCGTCCCCGGACTAGCGGGGAGGACTCGGGAAGATACGCAGTATTTT	CSVPGLAGRTREDTQYF
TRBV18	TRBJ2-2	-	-	TGTGCCAGCTCAGCGACGAACACCGGGGAGCTGTTTTTT	CASSATNTGELFF
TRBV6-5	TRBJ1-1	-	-	TGTGCCAGCAGCCGAGACAGCACTGAAGCTTTCTTT	CASSRDSTEAFF
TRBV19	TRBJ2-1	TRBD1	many	TGTGCCAGTAGTATTGTTGCGGGACAGGGCTTCAATGAGCAGTTCTTC	CASSIVAGQGFNEQFF
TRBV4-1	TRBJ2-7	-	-	TGCGCCAGCAATGAAGGCAGGGGAGAATACGAGCAGTACTTC	CASNEGRGEYEQYF
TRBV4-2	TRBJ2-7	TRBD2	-	TGTGCCAGCAGCCAAGAAGGAGGACTAGCGGGCCCGCCTGGCGAGCAGTACTTC	CASSQEGGLAGPPGEQYF
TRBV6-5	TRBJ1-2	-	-	TGTGCCAGCAGTTACTCGAAAGCGCAGAGCTATGGCTACACCTTC	CASSYSKAQSYGYTF
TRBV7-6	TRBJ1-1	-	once	TGTGCCAGCAGCTTGGAGACTTTGAACACTGAAGCTTTCTTT	CASSLETLNTEAFF
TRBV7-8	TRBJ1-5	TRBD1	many	TGTGCCAGCAGCTCAACAGGGGACAATCAGCCCCAGCATTTT	CASSSTGDNQPQHF
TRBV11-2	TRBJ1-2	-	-	TGTGCCAGCAGTTTGGGGAGGGCTGATGGCTACACCTTC	CASSLGRADGYTF
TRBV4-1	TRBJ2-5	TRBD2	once	TGCGCCAGCAGCCCCGGGCTAGCGGGAGCAGAGACCCAGTACTTC	CASSPGLAGAETQYF
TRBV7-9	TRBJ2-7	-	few	TGTGCCAGCCGGGACAACGCCGAGCAGTACTTC	CASRDNAEQYF
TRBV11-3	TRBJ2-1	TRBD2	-	TGTGCCAGCAGCGCCCGGACTAGCCCCACGGGGGAGCAGTTCTTC	CASSARTSPTGEQFF
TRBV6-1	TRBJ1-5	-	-	TGTGCCAGCAGTGAAGTCGGGTTGACAGGCTATAGCAATCAGCCCCAGCATTTT	CASSEVGLTGYSNQPQHF
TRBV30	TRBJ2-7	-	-	TGTGCCTGGAGTGCCCCCAGGGCCATGAAGGACGAGCAGTACTTC	CAWSAPRAMKDEQYF
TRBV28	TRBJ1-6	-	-	TGTGCCAGCAGTTTACAGGTCCGGACTCTTAATTCACCCCTCCACTTT	CASSLQVRTLNSPLHF
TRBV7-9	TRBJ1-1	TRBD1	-	TGTGCCAGCAGCTCCAGGGGAGGACAGGGTAACACTGAAGCTTTCTTT	CASSSRGGQGNTEAFF
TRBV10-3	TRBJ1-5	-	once	TGTGCCATCGCGGGCAATAGCAATCAGCCCCAGCATTTT	CAIAGNSNQPQHF
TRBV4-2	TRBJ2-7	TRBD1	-	TGTGCCAGCAGCCAACGGACAGGTTCCAACGAGCAGTACTTC	CASSQRTGSNEQYF
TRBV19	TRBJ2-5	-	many	TGTGCCAGTAGCGCAGGGGAGACCCAGTACTTC	CASSAGETQYF
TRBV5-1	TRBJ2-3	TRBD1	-	TGCGCCAGCAGCTTGTCATCAGGGGGCCCAGATACGCAGTATTTT	CASSLSSGGPDTQYF
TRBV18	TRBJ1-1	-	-	TGTGCCAGCTCACTTGGCGGGGGGCGGCTTAGCATGAACACTGAAGCTTTCTTT	CASSLGGGRLSMNTEAFF
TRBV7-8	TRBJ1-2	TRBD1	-	TGTGCCAGCAGCACCGGACAGGCGGGGGGCTATGGCTACACCTTC	CASSTGQAGGYGYTF
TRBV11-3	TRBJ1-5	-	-	TGTGCCAGCAGCTTAGGGACACATAGCAATCAGCCCCAGCATTTT	CASSLGTHSNQPQHF
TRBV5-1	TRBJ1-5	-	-	TGCGCCAGCAGCAAAGAAGGGGGGGGTGGCAATCAGCCCCAGCATTTT	CASSKEGGGGNQPQHF
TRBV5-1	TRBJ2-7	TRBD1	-	TGCGCCAGCAGCACGCGTCGGGACAGGTTAAGCGACGAGCAGTACTTC	CASSTRRDRLSDEQYF
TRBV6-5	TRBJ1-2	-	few	TGTGCCAGCAGTTTCGGGGGGAGTAACTATGGCTACACCTTC	CASSFGGSNYGYTF
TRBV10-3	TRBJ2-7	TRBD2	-	TGTGCCATCAGAGCGACTAGCGGGAACCCCTACGAGCAGTACTTC	CAIRATSGNPYEQYF
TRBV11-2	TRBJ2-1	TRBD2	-	TGTGCCAGCAGCTTACTAGCGGGAGTTCTCAATGAGCAGTTCTTC	CASSLLAGVLNEQFF
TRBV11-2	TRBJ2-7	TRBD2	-	TGTGCCAGCAGCCCAACTAGCGGGAGTTTCCACGAGCAGTACTTC	CASSPTSGSFHEQYF
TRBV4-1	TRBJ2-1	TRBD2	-	TGCGCCAGCAGCTTCAGACTAGCGGGAGCGGACTCCTACAATGAGCAGTTCTTC	CASSFRLAGADSYNEQFF
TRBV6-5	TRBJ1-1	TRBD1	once	TGTGCCAGCAGAATTCACAGGGGGCTGAACACTGAAGCTTTCTTT	CASRIHRGLNTEAFF
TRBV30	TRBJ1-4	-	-	TGTGCCTGGAGTCCTTCCCATAGGGGGATGGAAAAACTGTTTTTT	CAWSPSHRGMEKLFF
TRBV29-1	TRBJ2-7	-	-	TGCAGCGTTGAGAATCCGGGAAAGAGCTCCTACGAGCAGTACTTC	CSVENPGKSSYEQYF
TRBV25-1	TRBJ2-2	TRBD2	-	TGTGCCAGCAGTCACTTCGGACTAGCGGGATCCCACGGGGAGCTGTTTTTT	CASSHFGLAGSHGELFF
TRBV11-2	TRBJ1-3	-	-	TGTGCCAGCAGCTTACAGGGATCCGGAAACACCATATATTTT	CASSLQGSGNTIYF
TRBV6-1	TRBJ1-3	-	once	TGTGCCAGCAGTGACCCCAGGGGATCCGGAAACACCATATATTTT	CASSDPRGSGNTIYF
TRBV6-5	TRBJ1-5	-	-	TGTGCCAGCAGTTACTGGCAGAGCGGTCAGCCCCAGCATTTT	CASSYWQSGQPQHF
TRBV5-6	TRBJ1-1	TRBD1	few	TGTGCCAGCAGCGGGGACAGGGTCACTGAAGCTTTCTTT	CASSGDRVTEAFF
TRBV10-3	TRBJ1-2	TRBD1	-	TGTGCCATCAGCCGCGGACAGGGGGCCCCCCCACTCTATGGCTACACCTTC	CAISRGQGAPPLYGYTF
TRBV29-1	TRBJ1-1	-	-	TGCAGCGTCAAAAACACTGAAGCTTTCTTT	CSVKNTEAFF